The 10 T cell receptor beta chains in this list originate from one sample, sequenced in a study of vaccination effects on CD4 cells after COVID-19. ViraFEST assay sequencing came after antigen-specific CD4+ T cells were expanded with viral peptide pools. Isolating CD4+ T cells followed roughly ten days of culture. Only in-frame clones appear in the TCRdb table, and some are missing; sequencing was by immunoSEQ multiplex PCR. The sample yields under 13,000 clones, roughly 70% seen once. Their antigen targets remain unknown. This specimen consisted of CD4+ T cells from PBMCs cultured with HCoV-229E spike peptides, obtained before COVID-19 vaccination. The receptors stem from a human donor who received a COVID-19 vaccine.

V usage is TRBV4-1 and J usage is TRBJ1-5; 7 bases align to TRBD1. This CDR3 is 15 amino acids long. V shed 4 bases, J shed 9 bases, and the junction held 12 bases outside the gene matches. Germline CDR1 and CDR2: MGHRA and YSYEKL. Written as DNA, the CDR3 is TGCGCCAGCAGCCCTATCATCGGGGACAGTCGGCCCCAGCATTTT. It codes for CASSPIIGDSRPQHF.

The chain joins TRBV5-1 to TRBJ1-4; the D is unclear. Per germline, CDR1 SGHRS and CDR2 YFSETQ. Trimming stripped 0 bases from V and 2 bases from J, with 8 bases between. The CDR3 is 15 amino acids. CDR3 amino acids: CASSLGAATNEKLFF. In DNA, the CDR3 is TGCGCCAGCAGCTTGGGGGCGGCGACTAATGAAAAACTGTTTTTT.

This clone has more than one count but fewer than ten. The gene calls are TRBV28 and TRBJ2-3; D ambiguous. From germline, CDR1 is MDHEN and CDR2 SYDVKM. V was clipped by 7 bases and J by 6 bases, with 20 bases between them. The CDR3 consists of 15 residues. The CDR3 here is CASTPFVGGRDTQYF. The CDR3 DNA is TGTGCCAGCACCCCCTTCGTGGGTGGGCGGGATACGCAGTATTTT.

The chain has TRBV3-1 (or the pseudogene TRBV3-2) and TRBJ1-2; 9 bases align to TRBD1. J was trimmed by 2 bases and V by 5 bases; bases with no gene match: 6. CDR1 and CDR2 from the germline V gene are LGHDT and YNNKEL (reference sequence). The CDR3 length is 15 residues. CDR3 region: CASSATGGLNYGYTF. In nucleotides, the CDR3 is TGTGCCAGCAGCGCTACAGGGGGCCTAAACTATGGCTACACCTTC.

A single count supports this clone. The V and J genes are TRBV18 and TRBJ1-2; possible D gene TRBD1, 5 bases. Germline V CDR1 and CDR2: KGHSH, LQKENI. The CDR3 covers 15 residues. V was clipped by 4 bases and J by 2 bases, with 14 bases between them. As DNA, the CDR3 is TGTGCCAGCTCACTAGATCAGGGCCCCAACTATGGCTACACCTTC. It specifies CASSLDQGPNYGYTF. The full variable domain, rest sourced from reference TRBV18 and TRBJ1-2, is NAGVMQNPRHLVRRRGQEARLRCSPMKGHSHVYWYRQLPEEGLKFMVYLQKENIIDESGMPKERFSAEFPKEGPSILRIQQVVRGDSAAYFCASSLDQGPNYGYTFGSGTRLTVV.

This clone appeared once. The chain carries TRBV24-1 and TRBJ2-3, with no clear D. This CDR3 contains 13 residues. Germline V CDR1 and CDR2: KGHDR, SFDVKD. The V end lost 3 bases, the J end lost 4 bases, and 7 bases lay between the germline ends. The CDR3 sequence: CATSDPPADTQYF. In DNA form, the CDR3 reads TGTGCCACCAGTGATCCCCCGGCAGATACGCAGTATTTT.

The CDR3 DNA sequence: TGTGCCAGCAGCCCCGGGACCAGGAGTTTCTACAATGAGCAGTTCTTC. This translates into CASSPGTRSFYNEQFF. The rearrangement links TRBV11-2 to TRBJ2-1; the D call may be TRBD1 or TRBD2 (5 bases each). The germline gives CDR1 SGHAT, CDR2 FQNNGV. CDR3 length: 16 residues. V lost 5 bases to trimming and J lost 3 bases, with 17 bases between them.

This sequence joins TRBV6-6 and TRBJ1-1; D possibly corresponds to TRBD1 (5 bases). This CDR3 has 14 residues. Trimming removed 4 bases from V and 4 bases from J, with 13 bases in between. CDR1 is MNHNY and CDR2 is SVGAGI in the germline V gene (reference sequence). Written as DNA, the CDR3 is TGTGCCAGCAGTTCTACAGGTGATGCCACTGAAGCTTTCTTT. Amino acid sequence: CASSSTGDATEAFF.

The chain links TRBV14 to TRBJ1-2, with D unclear. Germline-derived CDR1 and CDR2 are SGHDN and FVKESK. This CDR3 has 13 residues. V lost 1 base to trimming and J lost 8 bases, with 11 bases between them. The CDR3 region is CASSQGGRPGYTF. In DNA, the CDR3 is TGTGCCAGCAGCCAAGGAGGCAGACCAGGCTACACCTTC.

This chain connects TRBV3-1 (or the pseudogene TRBV3-2) to TRBJ2-2, with 7 nucleotides matching TRBD2. CDR1 and CDR2 (germline): LGHDT, YNNKEL (reference sequence). The ends lost 1 base at V and 6 bases at J; junction bases unmatched: 5. This CDR3 region has 15 residues. The CDR3 DNA sequence: TGTGCCAGCAGCCAAGGGGGGGGGTACGCCGGGGAGCTGTTTTTT. This gives the protein CASSQGGGYAGELFF.